This T cell receptor (beta chain) was retrieved from a study of cytomegalovirus exposure and HLA in healthy donors (dated by TCRdb to between 2016 and 2019). With regard to the full study: An earlier analysis of under 600 of the donors reported more than 250 Gb of sequence data and approximately 110 million unique TCR beta sequences from 150 million to 200 million T cells. A separate validation cohort of 90 to 150 different subjects was used in addition to the roughly 670-subject first cohort. An early release that covered 500 to 800 HLA-typed donors contained about 300 gigabases of sequencing data and about 93 million unique TCR sequences. A later genetic analysis used genome-wide SNP genotypes for about 65% of the roughly 700 donors, treating that subset as a discovery cohort. Typing coverage differed by locus: A, B, C, DRB1 and DQB1 were typed in about 620-630 donors, DQA1 in 522, DPA1 in around 580, and DPB1 in approximately 450. To predict cytomegalovirus infection status, the study combined high-throughput TCR immunosequencing, statistical association of individual TCRs with disease status, and machine learning. Every repertoire in the discovery cohort had been generated on one and the same sequencing platform. Of the approximately 400 genotyped donors, 65% to 90% fell in the genetic ancestry cluster associated with self-reported Caucasian donors. On average, 235,054 unique TCR beta nucleotide sequences were sequenced per donor among 350 to 400 genotyped donors of the cohort, with roughly a sixth of those sequences being non-productive. Rather than using new phenotypic data, the later analysis identified candidate immune exposures from TCR beta sequences and from how often those sequences occurred across donors. Donor age, sex, ethnicity and CMV serostatus were compiled together with the repertoire data. The study aimed to test whether cataloging public T cell receptors could reveal signatures of past pathogen exposure. An earlier analysis of approximately 580 of the donors used high-throughput TCR beta sequencing to judge whether each TCR beta V gene segment behaved as functional or pseudogenic. In a later analysis, previously published TCR beta repertoires from about 670 donors were re-analyzed and high-resolution HLA genotyping was added so that TCR occurrence patterns could be studied. Both class I and class II loci were covered by HLA typing, at four-digit resolution. Five DR-DQ haplotypes were treated as single units for association and clustering because of strong linkage in the cohort. Using immunosequencing, the study profiled T cell repertoires from roughly 650 subjects and related those repertoires to cytomegalovirus serostatus. Here is what the overall study found, with its caveats: The sequencing pipeline was judged likely to have produced a cluster of highly shared sequence variants as a technical artifact. The study gave a list of about 170 TCR beta chains associated with cytomegalovirus. In this cohort, only TCR beta chains were sequenced, and detectable features were limited by the absence of alpha or paired-chain data. In an earlier analysis of about 550 of the donors, most TCR beta V segments were observed in productive rearrangements about 90% or about 30% of the time, broadly matching IMGT annotations. A few of the identified cytomegalovirus-associated TCR beta chains were confirmed in vitro to be specific for cytomegalovirus antigens. Because counts were too low, roughly 16 rarely observed V segments, including chromosome 9 orphons, were excluded from the earlier analysis of some 540 of the donors. According to a later genetic analysis, donors in an Asian-associated ancestry cluster had fewer N-insertions in productive TCRs than the roughly 670-donor mean. Across donors, most TCR sequences were observed very rarely, whereas some public TCRs were present in many individuals. Correlated functional status among segregating V segments might reflect linkage disequilibrium, but an unknown experimental factor could not be ruled out. When HLA alleles, especially DR and DQ, strongly co-occurred, TCR associations were difficult to assign to individual alleles. A later analysis found that most CMV-associated TCR beta chains appeared HLA-restricted, with HLA associations seemingly driven largely by CMV exposure. A further reported finding was that TCR beta sequences accurately predicted the HLA-A and HLA-B alleles for most subjects in the first cohort. The 87-base-pair reads could not distinguish some IMGT-functional V segments, including TRBV6-2 and TRBV6-3, so those segments were excluded. In a later analysis, the rate of TCR association differed among HLA loci, with DRB1 alleles having the most associated TCRs and HLA-C alleles having the fewest. Presence/absence analyses assumed roughly uniform sequencing depth across donors, an assumption that may not hold. A later genetic analysis associated a missense DCLRE1C variant with V-gene and J-gene trimming of TCR beta chains, and an independent cohort replicated the association. Several of the top co-occurrence clusters appeared to be linked to parvovirus B19, influenza, CMV and Epstein-Barr virus, according to a later analysis. Compared with equally common non-associated chains, HLA-associated TCR beta chains in a later analysis were more clonally expanded and had lower generation probabilities. The authors suggested that the approach could potentially be generalized to other disease states and immunological phenotypes. HLA typing was unavailable for some donors at each locus, so association tests used only the typed subset. In both the original and validation cohorts, the classifier was reported to diagnose cytomegalovirus status with high specificity and sensitivity. At a false discovery rate of 0.05, a later analysis linked 15,000 to 20,000 TCR beta sequences to specific HLA alleles. CMV serostatus was the only immune exposure information available for the cohort.

Regarding this clone: This receptor's antigen is unknown. No qualities accompany the bases; no much larger clone lies one base away.

Library preparation employed the immunoSEQ multiplex PCR assay. For the multiplex PCR, a mixture combining 60 forward primers for TCR Vbeta segments and 13 reverse primers for TCR Jbeta segments was used. The CDR3 region of rearranged TCR beta genes was amplified from genomic DNA with a multiplex PCR assay. The amplified TCR beta libraries were sequenced on the Illumina HiSeq System as 87-base-pair reads. The original methods were these. Across the 670 or so repertoires, a later analysis counted about 81 million unique TCR beta chains, about 10 million of which were shared by at least two donors. To remove PCR and sequencing errors, raw reads were error-corrected and collapsed into unique sequences using a nearest-neighbor algorithm that merged closely related sequences. V, D and J gene segments were assigned by aligning CDR3 sequences to IMGT reference sequences. For a sequence to be retained, at least a six-nucleotide match to both a V gene segment and a J gene segment was required. Rearrangements were classified as productive when the CDR3 lacked stop codons and remained in frame with V and J, and all other rearrangements were classified as non-productive. CDR3 was defined according to IMGT convention as the region running from the second conserved V-encoded cysteine to the conserved J-encoded phenylalanine. The earlier analysis of more than 450 of the donors excluded sequences that lacked an unambiguous match to a single V gene segment. In an earlier analysis of approximately 610 of the donors, V segments were called functional above 56.7% productive rearrangements and were called segregating when the between-donor standard deviation exceeded 5%. A statistical classification framework was developed to diagnose cytomegalovirus status using the catalog of TCR beta chain sequences. A later analysis assigned V and J genes by comparing TCR nucleotide sequences with IMGT/GENE-DB human TR gene sequences. In a later analysis, CDR3 sequences and most-parsimonious VDJ recombination scenarios were assigned using the TCRdist pipeline. In a later analysis, each TCR beta chain was defined by its CDR3 amino acid sequence together with its V-gene family, and reads lacking a unique V-gene family were excluded. A later analysis removed several hundred highly shared, low-generation-probability nucleotide sequences to deal with suspected cross-contamination and a sequencing artifact. In a later analysis, a clonal expansion index for each public chain was calculated from normalized within-repertoire ranks of inferred template counts. In a later analysis, generation probabilities were computed using a VDJ recombination model fitted to out-of-frame rearrangements, and the results were checked against IGoR. Hypergeometric tests were used in a later analysis to score TCR-TCR, TCR-HLA and TCR-CMV co-occurrence, with a repertoire-size bias correction applied to the TCR pairs. A later analysis estimated false discovery rates by permuting HLA or CMV assignments 20 times. In a later analysis, co-occurring TCRs were grouped using DBSCAN, with TCRdist sequence similarity added in when clustering inside HLA-allele-positive subsets. For co-occurrence clustering, repertoires with fewer than 30,000 or more than 120,000 public chains were excluded, along with roughly 5 repertoires with anomalous nucleotide sharing. TCRdb holds this immuneACCESS table with in-frame rearrangements only. Some clones are missing; in checked studies, unresolved V genes explain under half, and the rest has no known cause. Clonal size and the V and J genes are those of that table, whereas D and trimming came from the DNA. For this sample there are some 150,000 clones; around 77% appear just once. The top ten hold about 1.3% of the sample.

In total, fewer than 750 healthy bone marrow donors made up the cohort. All cohort members were sampled while nominally healthy, although unrecorded immune exposures were likely present. The donor was CMV seronegative and belonged to the group of 350 to 400 seronegative cohort members. Every donor gave a peripheral blood sample, and the peripheral blood mononuclear cells from that sample were used for TCR beta sequencing. The Qiagen DNeasy Blood Extraction Kit was used to extract genomic DNA from the blood cell samples. Ends trimmed: V by 4 bases, J by 0 bases; bases unmatched to a gene: 5. Its CDR3 holds 15 amino acids, cysteine through phenylalanine. The sequence is cut down to CDR3 DNA, 45 bases in frame from base 1. The germline V gene supplies CDR1 SGHVS and CDR2 FQNEAQ.

Sequenced sample: PBMCs. The TCR sequence derives from a man aged 55 to 70 in good health and CMV-seronegative. The chain is made from TRBV7-8 and TRBJ2-7, with 8 central nucleotides matching TRBD1. CDR3 region: CASSSQGDHSYEQYF. The base sequence is TGTGCCAGCAGCTCACAGGGGGATCACTCCTACGAGCAGTACTTC.